This TCR beta chain was sequenced for a study of patients and donors after allogeneic stem cell transplantation. TCRdb passed the RT-PCR reads through MiXCR, listing each CDR3 protein once. The sample lists about 150,000 distinct CDR3 sequences, about a third occurring once. CDR3 length: 13 residues. Germline CDR1 reads DFQATT; CDR2 reads SNEGSKA (reference sequence). Sequenced material: blood, either unsorted or a sorted T cell fraction (not recorded which). The chain joins TRBV20-1 to TRBJ2-5, with TRBD1 identical over 7 bases. The source of this sequence is a human donor who was either an allogeneic HSCT recipient or a stem cell or donor lymphocyte infusion donor (not recorded which). It is not recorded whose cells these are; they may come from a transplant donor. The CDR3 DNA follows: TGCAGCCCGACAGGGTTTCTCGAAGAGACCCAGTACTTC. Translating it yields CSPTGFLEETQYF.